This TCR beta chain comes out of a study of T-cell reconstitution after alpha-beta-depleted transplantation in children. Researchers prepared the TCRbeta library using unique molecular identifiers, the study reports. A single record per CDR3 protein comes from TCRdb applying MiXCR to the PCR reads. The sample lists about 340,000 distinct CDR3 sequences, about 14% seen once, with over 3.5% in the top ten. Germline CDR1 DFQATT, CDR2 SNEGSKA (reference sequence). With 5 bases clipped from V and 0 bases from J, the junction kept 4 bases outside the gene matches. This CDR3 is 16 amino acids long. Only a few counts were recorded for this clonotype.

V gene TRBV20-1 combines with J gene TRBJ2-1; 13 bases are a match to TRBD2. This TCR derives from a human donor who donated a stem cell graft to a child with Fanconi anemia. Sequenced material: PBMCs, taken from the stem cell graft. CDR3 loop: CSALGLAGASYNEQFF. CDR3 DNA sequence: TGCAGTGCTCTCGGACTAGCGGGGGCCTCCTACAATGAGCAGTTCTTC.